This T cell receptor beta chain emerged from a study of T-cell memory formation after mild COVID-19. Study-wide context: TCR clusters showed largely donor specificity.

This clonotype was seen at least ten times. Its specificity is unknown. The study, taken as a whole, reports: Shrinking CD4+ clones resided mostly in CM and EM, and CD8+ ones in EMRA. There was no confirmation that second-wave clones peaking on day 37 were SARS-CoV-2 specific.

The V gene lost 2 bases and the J gene lost 4 bases, with 7 bases spanning the gap. The CDR3 is made up of 13 amino acids. Germline values: CDR1 KGHDR, CDR2 SFDVKD. It was 5'RACE with constant-segment primers that produced the TCR alpha and TCR beta cDNA libraries, which carried sample barcodes and UMIs. TCRdb passed the 5' RACE reads through MiXCR, listing each CDR3 protein once. The sample holds roughly 310,000 distinct CDR3 sequences, around a sixth seen once. The clonotype comes from a man aged 18 to 30 who had mild COVID-19 (a few samples of this study predate the infection). Cell type and time point are not known. The sample comprised PBMCs or a T cell subset sorted from them (not recorded which). The gene calls are TRBV24-1 and TRBJ2-5, with a tentative D call TRBD1 (6 bases). The CDR3 nucleotides read TGTGCCACCAGTGATTGGACAGCAGAGACCCAGTACTTC. It codes for CATSDWTAETQYF.